The 2 T cell receptor beta chains reported below all come from one sample, sequenced in a study of T-cell memory formation after mild COVID-19. TCRdb independently ran MiXCR on the 5' RACE reads; one entry per CDR3 protein. Seen here are under 350,000 distinct CDR3 sequences, roughly 17% observed once, and the top ten hold roughly a fifth. Sequencing was performed on PBMCs or a T cell subset sorted from them (not recorded which). All receptors come from a man between 18 and 35 years old who had mild COVID-19 (a few samples of this study predate the infection). Cell type and time point are not known.

This clonotype showed up just a few times. The V and J genes are TRBV20-1 and TRBJ1-6; 10 nucleotides align to TRBD1. The V segment lost 5 bases and the J segment 7 bases; nucleotides outside the gene matches: 5. In germline, CDR1 is DFQATT, CDR2 SNEGSKA (reference sequence). The length of the CDR3 is 14 residues. This CDR3 is CSAPTGGINSPLHF. The DNA of the CDR3 is TGCAGTGCTCCGACAGGGGGCATAAATTCACCCCTCCACTTT.

This sequence joins TRBV5-1 and TRBJ2-3; D unclear. This CDR3 has 15 amino acids. Germline CDR1 reads SGHRS; CDR2 reads YFSETQ. V was shortened by 3 bases and J by 0 bases, with 11 bases between the two germline ends. In DNA, the CDR3 is TGCGCCAGCAGCTATGACACCTCTAGCACAGATACGCAGTATTTT. Translating it yields CASSYDTSSTDTQYF.